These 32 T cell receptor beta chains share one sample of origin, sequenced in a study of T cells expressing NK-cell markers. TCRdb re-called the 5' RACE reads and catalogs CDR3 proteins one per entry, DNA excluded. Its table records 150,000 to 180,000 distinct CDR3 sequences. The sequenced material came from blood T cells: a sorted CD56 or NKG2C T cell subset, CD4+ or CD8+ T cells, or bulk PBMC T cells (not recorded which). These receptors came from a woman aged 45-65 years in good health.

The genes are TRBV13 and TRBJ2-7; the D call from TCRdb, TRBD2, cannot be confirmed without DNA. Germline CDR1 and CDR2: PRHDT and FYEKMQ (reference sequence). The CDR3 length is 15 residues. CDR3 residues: CASSPSAGGPNEQYF. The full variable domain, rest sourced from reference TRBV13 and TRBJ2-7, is AAGVIQSPRHLIKEKRETATLKCYPIPRHDTVYWYQQGPGQDPQFLISFYEKMQSDKGSIPDRFSAQQFSDYHSELNMSSLELGDSALYFCASSPSAGGPNEQYFGPGTRLTVT.

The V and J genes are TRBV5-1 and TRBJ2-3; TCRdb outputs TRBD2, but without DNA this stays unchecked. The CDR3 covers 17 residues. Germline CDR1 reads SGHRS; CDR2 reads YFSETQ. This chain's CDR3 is CASSPPSSSGSSDTQYF. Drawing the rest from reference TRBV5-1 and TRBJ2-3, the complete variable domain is KAGVTQTPRYLIKTRGQQVTLSCSPISGHRSVSWYQQTPGQGLQFLFEYFSETQRNKGNFPGRFSGRQFSNSRSEMNVSTLELGDSALYLCASSPPSSSGSSDTQYFGPGTRLTVL.

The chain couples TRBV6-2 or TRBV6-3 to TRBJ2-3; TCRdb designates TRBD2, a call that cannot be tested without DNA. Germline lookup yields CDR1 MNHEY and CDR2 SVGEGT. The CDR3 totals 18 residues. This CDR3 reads CATSVGTSGTLLPDTQYF.

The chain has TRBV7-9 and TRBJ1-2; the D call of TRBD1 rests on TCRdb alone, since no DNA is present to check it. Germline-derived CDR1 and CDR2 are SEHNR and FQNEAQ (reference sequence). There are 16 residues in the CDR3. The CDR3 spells CASSLGPDRGGHGYTF.

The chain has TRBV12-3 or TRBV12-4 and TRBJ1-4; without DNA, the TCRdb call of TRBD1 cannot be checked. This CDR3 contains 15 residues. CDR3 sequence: CASSPGNEFGEKLFF.

CDR3 sequence reads: CASSVVEWELFF. This chain joins TRBV9 and TRBJ2-2. There are 12 residues in the CDR3. Germline CDR1 SGDLS, CDR2 YYNGEE.

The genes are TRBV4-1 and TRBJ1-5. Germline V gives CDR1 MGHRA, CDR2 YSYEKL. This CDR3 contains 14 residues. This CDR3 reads CASSQDNSHWPQHF.

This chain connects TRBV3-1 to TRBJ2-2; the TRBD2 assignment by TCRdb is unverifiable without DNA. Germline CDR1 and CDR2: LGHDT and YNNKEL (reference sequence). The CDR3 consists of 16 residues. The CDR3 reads CASSHPGTNMDGELFF.

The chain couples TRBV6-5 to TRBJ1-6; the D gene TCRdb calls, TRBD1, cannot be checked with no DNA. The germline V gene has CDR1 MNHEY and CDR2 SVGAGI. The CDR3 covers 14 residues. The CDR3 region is CASSYSGGSSPLHF.

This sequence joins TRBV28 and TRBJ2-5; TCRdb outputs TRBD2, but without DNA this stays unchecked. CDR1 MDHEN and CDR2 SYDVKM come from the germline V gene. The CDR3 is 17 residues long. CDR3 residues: CASSLQAGGPGGETQYF.

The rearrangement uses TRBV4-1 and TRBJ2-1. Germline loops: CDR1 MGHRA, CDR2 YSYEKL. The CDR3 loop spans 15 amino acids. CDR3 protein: CASSQPRISYNEQFF.

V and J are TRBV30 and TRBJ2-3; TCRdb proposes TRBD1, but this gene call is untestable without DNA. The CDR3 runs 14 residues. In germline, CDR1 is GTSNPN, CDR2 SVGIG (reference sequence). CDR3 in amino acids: CAWSEGAATDTQYF.

The CDR3 sequence: CASSEGDYESNRVEQFF. The rearrangement uses TRBV2 and TRBJ2-1; no DNA is available, so the TRBD2 call from TCRdb remains unchecked. The CDR3 spans 17 residues. Germline CDR1 and CDR2: SNHLY and FYNNEI.

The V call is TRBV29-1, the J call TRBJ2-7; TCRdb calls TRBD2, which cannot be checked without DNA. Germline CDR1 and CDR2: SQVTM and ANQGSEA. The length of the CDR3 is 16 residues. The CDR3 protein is CSVSGTSGRLPYEQYF.

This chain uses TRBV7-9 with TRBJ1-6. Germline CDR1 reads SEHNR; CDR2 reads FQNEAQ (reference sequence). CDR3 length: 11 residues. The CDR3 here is CASSANSPLHF.

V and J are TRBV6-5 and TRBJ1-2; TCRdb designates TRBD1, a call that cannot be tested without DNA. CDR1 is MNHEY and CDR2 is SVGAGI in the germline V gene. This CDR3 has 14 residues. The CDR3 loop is CASRLPPQTYGYTF.

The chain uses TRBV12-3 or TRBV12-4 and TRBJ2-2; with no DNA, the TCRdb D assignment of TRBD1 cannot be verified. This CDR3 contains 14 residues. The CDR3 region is CASSPYANTGELFF.

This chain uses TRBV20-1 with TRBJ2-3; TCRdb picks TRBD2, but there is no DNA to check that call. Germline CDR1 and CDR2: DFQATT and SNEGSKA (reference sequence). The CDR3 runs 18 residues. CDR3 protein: CSATGFGSGLFSTDTQYF.

CDR3 residues: CASRNTGAKNIQYF. The chain combines TRBV12-3 or TRBV12-4 with TRBJ2-4; there is no DNA to check the TCRdb D call of TRBD1. This CDR3 has 14 amino acids.

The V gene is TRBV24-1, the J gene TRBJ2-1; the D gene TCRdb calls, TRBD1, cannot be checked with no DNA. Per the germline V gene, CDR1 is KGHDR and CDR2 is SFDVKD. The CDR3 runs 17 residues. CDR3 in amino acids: CATSDPVGDRGMDEQFF.

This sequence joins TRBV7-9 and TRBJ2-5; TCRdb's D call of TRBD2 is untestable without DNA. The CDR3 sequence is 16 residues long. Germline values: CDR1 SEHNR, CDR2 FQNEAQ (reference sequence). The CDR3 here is CASSSRTSGSSETQYF.

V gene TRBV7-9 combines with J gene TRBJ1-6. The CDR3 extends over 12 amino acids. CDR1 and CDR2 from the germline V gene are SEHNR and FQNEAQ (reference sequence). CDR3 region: CASSRGDSPLHF.

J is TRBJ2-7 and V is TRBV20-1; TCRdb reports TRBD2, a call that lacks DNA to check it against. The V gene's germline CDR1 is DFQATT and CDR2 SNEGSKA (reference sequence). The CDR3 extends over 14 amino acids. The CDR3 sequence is CSATPDGANYEQYF.

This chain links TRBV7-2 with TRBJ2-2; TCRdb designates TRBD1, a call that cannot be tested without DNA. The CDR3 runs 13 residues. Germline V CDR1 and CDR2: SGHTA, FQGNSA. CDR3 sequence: CASRQGVAGELFF.

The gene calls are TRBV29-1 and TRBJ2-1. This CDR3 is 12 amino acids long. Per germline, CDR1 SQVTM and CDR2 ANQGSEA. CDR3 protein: CSVAREYNEQFF.

CDR3 in amino acids: CASSRSLADTQYF. This sequence joins TRBV12-3 or TRBV12-4 and TRBJ2-3. The CDR3 has 13 amino acids.

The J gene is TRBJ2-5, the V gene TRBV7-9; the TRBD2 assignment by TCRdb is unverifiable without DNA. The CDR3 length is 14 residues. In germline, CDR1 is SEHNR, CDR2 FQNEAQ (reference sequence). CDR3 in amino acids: CASRRGGAGETQYF.

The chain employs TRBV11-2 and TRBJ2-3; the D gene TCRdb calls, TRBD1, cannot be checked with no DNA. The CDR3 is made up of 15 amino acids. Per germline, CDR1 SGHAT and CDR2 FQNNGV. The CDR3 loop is CASSLVGGSLDTQYF. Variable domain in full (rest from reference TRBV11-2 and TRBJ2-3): EAGVAQSPRYKIIEKRQSVAFWCNPISGHATLYWYQQILGQGPKLLIQFQNNGVVDDSQLPKDRFSAERLKGVDSTLKIQPAKLEDSAVYLCASSLVGGSLDTQYFGPGTRLTVL.

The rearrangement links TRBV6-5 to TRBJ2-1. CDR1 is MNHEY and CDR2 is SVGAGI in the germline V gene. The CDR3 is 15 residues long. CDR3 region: CASSYSTSGHNEQFF.

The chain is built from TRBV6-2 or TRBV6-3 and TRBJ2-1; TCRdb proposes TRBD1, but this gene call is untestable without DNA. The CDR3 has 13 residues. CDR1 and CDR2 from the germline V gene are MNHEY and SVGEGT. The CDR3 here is CASSYDPFAEQFF.

CDR3 protein: CASSPPFTGQIGTDTQYF. V gene TRBV3-1 combines with J gene TRBJ2-3; TCRdb designates TRBD1, a call that cannot be tested without DNA. The V gene's germline CDR1 is LGHDT and CDR2 YNNKEL (reference sequence). The CDR3 loop spans 18 amino acids.

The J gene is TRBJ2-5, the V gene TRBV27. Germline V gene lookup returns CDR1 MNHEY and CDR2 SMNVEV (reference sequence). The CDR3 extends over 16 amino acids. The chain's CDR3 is CASSSSRNSGIKTQYF.